The 22 T cell receptor beta chains below were found in one sample sequenced in a study of cytomegalovirus exposure and HLA in healthy donors. In the PCR, 60 Vbeta and 13 Jbeta primers were used. Sequencing was performed with immunoSEQ multiplex PCR; in TCRdb, only in-frame clones are kept and a portion is missing. Of 99,000 or so clones in the sample, roughly an eighth were seen once. The sequencing sample was made of PBMCs. These receptors were taken from a man aged 35 to 55 in good health and CMV-seropositive.

This sequence joins TRBV7-9 and TRBJ1-1; TRBD1 matches at 7 bases. The CDR3 spans 14 residues. The germline V gene has CDR1 SEHNR and CDR2 FQNEAQ (reference sequence). The junction had 4 bases not matched to a gene; V was cut back by 6 bases and J by 0 bases. The CDR3 DNA reads TGTGCCAGCAGACCGGGACAGCTGAACACTGAAGCTTTCTTT. Amino acids: CASRPGQLNTEAFF.

This clone turned up a few times. The CDR3 bases are TGTGCCAGCACTCCTCCAATGGGACAGTGGGTCTCCTACGAGCAGTACTTC. Residues: CASTPPMGQWVSYEQYF. The rearrangement links TRBV28 to TRBJ2-7; TRBD1 aligns across 7 bases. The germline gives CDR1 MDHEN, CDR2 SYDVKM. This CDR3 region has 17 residues. The V gene end was trimmed by 7 bases and the J gene end by 0 bases; junction bases not matched to a gene: 15.

This clone has a handful of counts. The J gene is TRBJ1-4, the V gene TRBV19; 8 nucleotides match TRBD1. Losses at the gene ends were 5 bases for V and 7 bases for J; bases not matched to a gene: 9. CDR3 length: 15 residues. CDR1 is LNHDA, CDR2 SQIVND, per germline (reference sequence). CDR3 bases: TGTGCCAGTAGTGGAGGACAGGGCCTAGGTGAAAAACTGTTTTTT. This encodes CASSGGQGLGEKLFF.

The chain joins TRBV5-1 to TRBJ2-1; tentative D call: TRBD1 (6 bases). The CDR3 sequence is 14 residues long. Trimming left V 0 bases short and J 5 bases short, with 9 bases between. CDR1 and CDR2 (germline): SGHRS, YFSETQ. The CDR3: CASSLDRVNNEQFF. The CDR3 DNA is TGCGCCAGCAGCTTGGACAGGGTGAACAATGAGCAGTTCTTC.

This clone was counted only a few times. This chain uses TRBV28 with TRBJ2-1; 10 bases match TRBD2. V shed 4 bases, J shed 6 bases, and the junction held 12 bases outside the gene matches. CDR1 is MDHEN and CDR2 is SYDVKM in the germline V gene. The CDR3 spans 17 residues. The CDR3 reads CASSSPSGRDIPNEQFF. The CDR3 DNA sequence: TGTGCCAGCAGTTCTCCTAGCGGGAGAGACATCCCCAATGAGCAGTTCTTC.

The chain links TRBV27 to TRBJ2-1, with D perhaps matching TRBD1 (5 bases). Trimming removed 5 bases at V and 0 bases at J, with 14 bases between. The CDR3 extends over 16 amino acids. CDR1 and CDR2 from the germline V gene are MNHEY and SMNVEV (reference sequence). CDR3 sequence reads: CASSPSTAYSYNEQFF. For the CDR3, the DNA is TGTGCCAGCAGTCCCTCGACAGCCTACTCCTACAATGAGCAGTTCTTC.

The sample holds a few counts of this clone. The chain carries TRBV9 and TRBJ2-3; 8 bases fit TRBD1. The germline CDR1 and CDR2 sequences are SGDLS and YYNGEE. The CDR3 contains 15 residues. Trimming cost V 3 bases and J 1 base; bases outside gene matches: 4. CDR3 loop: CASSASGQGTDTQYF. The CDR3 nucleotides are TGTGCCAGCAGCGCCTCGGGACAGGGCACAGATACGCAGTATTTT.

This clone has more than one count but fewer than ten. This chain uses TRBV27 with TRBJ1-1; D call uncertain. The V gene lost 6 bases and the J gene lost 7 bases, with 15 bases spanning the gap. CDR3 length equals 13 residues. The germline CDR1 and CDR2 sequences are MNHEY and SMNVEV (reference sequence). CDR3 nucleotide sequence: TGTGCCAGCAGGCCAGCCGACCGAGGTGAAGCTTTCTTT. It specifies CASRPADRGEAFF.

The genes are TRBV6-1 and TRBJ2-7; D not certain. Germline-derived CDR1 and CDR2 are MNHNS and SASEGT. The V and J ends lost 0 bases and 3 bases respectively, with 12 bases between them. The CDR3 has 15 amino acids. Here the CDR3 DNA reads TGTGCCAGCAGTGAAGCTTCAGGATACCTCTACGAGCAGTACTTC. Translated, it gives CASSEASGYLYEQYF.

In this sample, this clone turned up a few times. The chain joins TRBV28 to TRBJ1-1; D gene ambiguous. Germline CDR1 and CDR2: MDHEN and SYDVKM. V was clipped by 2 bases and J by 5 bases, with 12 bases between them. The CDR3 has 14 residues. The chain's CDR3 is CASSLPQVPTEAFF. The CDR3 region has the DNA TGTGCCAGCAGTTTACCCCAGGTGCCGACTGAAGCTTTCTTT.

The chain couples TRBV19 to TRBJ2-7, with D uncertain. In germline, CDR1 is LNHDA, CDR2 SQIVND (reference sequence). The V gene lost 1 base and the J gene lost 6 bases, with 10 bases spanning the gap. This CDR3 region has 13 residues. The CDR3 DNA is TGTGCCAGTAGTATAGGCAGCGACGGCGAGCAGTACTTC. Residues: CASSIGSDGEQYF.

J is TRBJ2-3 and V is TRBV10-3; D remains ambiguous. CDR1 is ENHRY and CDR2 is SYGVKD in the germline V gene. Trimming stripped 7 bases from V and 1 base from J, with 15 bases between. The CDR3 length is 15 residues. CDR3 region: CAINSGVVGTDTQYF. The CDR3 DNA is TGTGCCATCAACTCAGGTGTCGTTGGCACAGATACGCAGTATTTT.

This clone appeared a few times. The rearrangement uses TRBV5-1 and TRBJ1-3; D possibly corresponds to TRBD1 (5 bases). Germline V CDR1 and CDR2: SGHRS, YFSETQ. The CDR3 contains 15 residues. Trimming shortened V by 2 bases and J by 0 bases, and 9 bases separated the two germline ends. In DNA, the CDR3 is TGCGCCAGCAGCTTTGGAGGGGACTCTGGAAACACCATATATTTT. It encodes CASSFGGDSGNTIYF.

The CDR3 DNA follows: TGTGCCAGCAGCCCCCACCGGGCGGGTCGTGGGGAGCAGTTCTTC. This translates into CASSPHRAGRGEQFF. The chain is built from TRBV9 and TRBJ2-1; possibly TRBD2 for D (5 bases). The CDR3 covers 15 residues. Trimming pared 4 bases from V and 10 bases from J, leaving 21 bases between. The germline gives CDR1 SGDLS, CDR2 YYNGEE.

Ten or more counts support this clone. The chain is built from TRBV9 and TRBJ1-2; 8 bases fit TRBD1. V dropped 1 base and J dropped 4; count of bases not matched to a gene: 9. Germline assignment: CDR1 SGDLS and CDR2 YYNGEE. The CDR3 extends over 16 amino acids. CDR3 residues: CASSVFGDRTLYGYTF. DNA for the CDR3: TGTGCCAGCAGCGTATTTGGGGACAGGACACTCTATGGCTACACCTTC.

The rearrangement joins TRBV7-9 to TRBJ1-4; 8 nucleotides match TRBD1. Germline V CDR1 and CDR2: SEHNR, FQNEAQ (reference sequence). The CDR3 sequence is 16 residues long. Losses at the gene ends were 5 bases for V and 4 bases for J; bases not matched to a gene: 9. The CDR3 DNA follows: TGTGCCAGCAGCCTGAGGACAGGGATCGTTAATGAAAAACTGTTTTTT. Its protein is CASSLRTGIVNEKLFF.

This sequence joins TRBV10-1 and TRBJ2-1; TRBD2 aligns across 9 bases. The germline V gene has CDR1 WNHNN and CDR2 SYGVQD (reference sequence). CDR3 length equals 16 residues. V trimming: 0 bases; J trimming: 8 bases; junction bases outside the gene matches: 8. The CDR3 region is CASSESPAGGFYEQFF. For the CDR3, the DNA is TGCGCCAGCAGTGAGTCTCCAGCGGGAGGTTTCTATGAGCAGTTCTTC.

This clone appeared a few times. This sequence joins TRBV7-7 and TRBJ2-5, with D perhaps TRBD2 (7 bases). The CDR3 consists of 15 residues. Germline CDR1 and CDR2: SSHAT and FNYEAQ (reference sequence). Trimming took off 4 bases at V and 1 base at J, with 13 bases between the two ends. The CDR3 loop reads CASSSGGRSQETQYF. CDR3 nucleotides: TGTGCCAGCAGCTCGGGGGGCAGGTCCCAAGAGACCCAGTACTTC.

This clone has just a few counts. The rearrangement joins TRBV4-1 to TRBJ1-5; D is uncertain. There are 15 residues in the CDR3. V was clipped by 2 bases and J by 0 bases, with 8 bases between them. Germline-derived CDR1 and CDR2 are MGHRA and YSYEKL. The CDR3 DNA is TGCGCCAGCAGCCAACAGGACTATAGCAATCAGCCCCAGCATTTT. Protein: CASSQQDYSNQPQHF.

V usage is TRBV4-1 and J usage is TRBJ2-5; D not certain. Germline CDR1 is MGHRA and CDR2 is YSYEKL. This CDR3 is built from 14 residues. Trimming removed 8 bases at V and 3 bases at J, with 16 bases between. CDR3 in amino acids: CASAVLAAEETQYF. CDR3 nucleotide sequence: TGCGCCAGCGCCGTGCTGGCCGCGGAAGAGACCCAGTACTTC.

A word on this clone: The same CDR3 also results from other DNA sequences found in this sample. The rearrangement joins TRBV7-2 to TRBJ2-3; a possible D gene is TRBD1 (6 bases). Germline CDR1 SGHTA, CDR2 FQGNSA. The V end lost 1 base, the J end lost 1 base, and 12 bases lay between the germline ends. The CDR3 extends over 16 amino acids. The CDR3 nucleotides read TGTGCCAGCAGCTTAGAGGGCAGGGGTGGCACAGATACGCAGTATTTT. It is translated as CASSLEGRGGTDTQYF.

The gene calls are TRBV2 and TRBJ2-1, with 7 positions matching TRBD2. Germline V CDR1 and CDR2: SNHLY, FYNNEI. The CDR3 sequence is 13 residues long. With V trimmed by 6 bases and J by 7 bases, 6 bases remained unmatched. The CDR3 region has the DNA TGTGCCAGCAGAACGGCGGGAGTGAATGAGCAGTTCTTC. This codes for CASRTAGVNEQFF.